Listed here are 32 T cell receptor beta chains from one sample, sequenced in a study of shared clonotypes between healthy human individuals. Sequencing was performed with immunoSEQ multiplex PCR; in TCRdb, only in-frame clones are kept and a portion is missing. Counted here are 2 million to 3 million clones, approximately 93% occurring once; the ten biggest clones make up 0.36%. Sample: naive CD4+ T cells from PBMCs. Subset: CD45RA+ positively selected. The source is a man aged 18 to 29 in good health. Some clones in this sample may be carry-over from other donors' samples.

The chain recombines TRBV30 with TRBJ2-2; 9 bases are shared with TRBD1. With V trimmed by 5 bases and J by 3 bases, 7 bases remained unmatched. CDR3 length: 15 residues. CDR1 is GTSNPN and CDR2 is SVGIG in the germline V gene (reference sequence). The CDR3 region has the DNA TGTGCCTGGGGTCCGGGACAGGGTTACACCGGGGAGCTGTTTTTT. As protein: CAWGPGQGYTGELFF.

Notes on this clone: The identical CDR3 is also encoded by other nucleotide sequences in the sample. The chain has TRBV7-8 and TRBJ2-2, with 9 bases matching TRBD2. V trimming: 6 bases; J trimming: 2 bases; junction bases outside the gene matches: 1. Germline assignment: CDR1 SGHVS and CDR2 FQNEAQ. This CDR3 has 14 residues. The CDR3 region is CASSLAGNTGELFF. The CDR3 region has the DNA TGTGCCAGCAGTCTAGCGGGAAACACCGGGGAGCTGTTTTTT. Full variable domain (remainder filled in from reference TRBV7-8 and TRBJ2-2): GAGVSQSPRYKVAKRGQDVALRCDPISGHVSLFWYQQALGQGPEFLTYFQNEAQLDKSGLPSDRFFAERPEGSVSTLKIQRTQQEDSAVYLCASSLAGNTGELFFGEGSRLTVL.

For the CDR3, the DNA is TGCGCCAGCAGCTGGTGGGCTAGCGGCCTTACTGCCTACAATGAGCAGTTCTTC. Protein product: CASSWWASGLTAYNEQFF. V is TRBV5-1 and J is TRBJ2-1, with 7 bases fitting TRBD2. Unmatched junction bases numbered 14, after V lost 3 bases and J lost 2 bases. CDR1 and CDR2 (germline): SGHRS, YFSETQ. The CDR3 has 18 residues. The full variable domain, completed using reference TRBV5-1 and TRBJ2-1, is KAGVTQTPRYLIKTRGQQVTLSCSPISGHRSVSWYQQTPGQGLQFLFEYFSETQRNKGNFPGRFSGRQFSNSRSEMNVSTLELGDSALYLCASSWWASGLTAYNEQFFGPGTRLTVL.

The chain combines TRBV15 with TRBJ2-2; no clear D gene. Trimming cost V 6 bases and J 6 bases, with 8 bases left between them. Germline V gene data show CDR1 as LNHNV and CDR2 as YYDKDF (reference sequence). The CDR3 runs 12 residues. The CDR3 spells CATRPTAGELFF. CDR3 sequence (DNA): TGTGCCACCAGACCTACGGCCGGGGAGCTGTTTTTT.

This chain connects TRBV7-3 to TRBJ2-3, with 7 bases identical to TRBD2. V lost 4 bases, J lost 4 bases, and 8 bases stayed unmatched. CDR1 is SGHTA and CDR2 is FQGTGA in the germline V gene. CDR3 length: 15 amino acids. The CDR3 bases are TGTGCCAGCAGCTCCCGCTGGACTAGTTCAGATACGCAGTATTTT. Translated, it gives CASSSRWTSSDTQYF.

The chain uses TRBV30 and TRBJ2-1; D is unclear. CDR3 length equals 18 residues. V lost 2 bases and J lost 1, with 21 bases in between. Germline V gives CDR1 GTSNPN, CDR2 SVGIG (reference sequence). In DNA, the CDR3 is TGTGCCTGGAGTACCCTCCAACCCCTGGAACAATCCTACAATGAGCAGTTCTTC. Residues: CAWSTLQPLEQSYNEQFF.

The chain combines TRBV6-5 with TRBJ2-2, with a possible D match to TRBD1 (5 bases). The V end lost 2 bases, the J end lost 4 bases, and 11 bases lay between the germline ends. The CDR3 totals 15 residues. The V gene's germline CDR1 is MNHEY and CDR2 SVGAGI. This CDR3 is CASSYPGGATGELFF. CDR3 nucleotides: TGTGCCAGCAGTTACCCGGGTGGGGCCACCGGGGAGCTGTTTTTT.

This clone was observed a single time. This rearrangement joins TRBV2 to TRBJ1-1; 8 nucleotides line up with TRBD1. Germline assignment: CDR1 SNHLY and CDR2 FYNNEI. CDR3 length: 14 residues. The V gene end was trimmed by 3 bases and the J gene end by 3 bases; junction bases not matched to a gene: 3. DNA for the CDR3: TGTGCCAGCAGTGAGGACAGGGTAGACACTGAAGCTTTCTTT. Protein product: CASSEDRVDTEAFF.

The chain is built from TRBV9 and TRBJ1-4; 10 bases line up with TRBD1. Germline V gives CDR1 SGDLS, CDR2 YYNGEE. Germline trimming cut 3 bases from V and 4 bases from J; bases unmatched to any gene: 9. The CDR3 covers 17 residues. The CDR3 DNA reads TGTGCCAGCAGCGCAGGACAGGGGGGCCCCTTTAATGAAAAACTGTTTTTT. Amino acids: CASSAGQGGPFNEKLFF.

The V and J genes are TRBV29-1 and TRBJ2-1; 12 bases agree with TRBD2. The CDR3 covers 12 residues. Germline V lookup: CDR1 SQVTM, CDR2 ANQGSEA. V shed 5 bases and J 7 bases; nucleotides not matched to a gene: 0. CDR3 region: CSVTSGRNEQFF. The CDR3 DNA reads as TGCAGCGTTACTAGCGGGAGGAATGAGCAGTTCTTC.

The chain has TRBV19 and TRBJ2-2; the match to TRBD2 covers 10 bases. Unmatched junction bases numbered 11, after V lost 7 bases and J lost 6 bases. CDR1 and CDR2 from the germline V gene are LNHDA and SQIVND (reference sequence). The CDR3 runs 16 residues. CDR3 DNA: TGTGCCAGTAAATGGCGAAGCGGGAGGGAATCCGGGGAGCTGTTTTTT. It specifies CASKWRSGRESGELFF.

This clone was seen only once. The chain combines TRBV2 with TRBJ2-7; 7 bases are shared with TRBD2. The CDR3 is 12 residues long. Germline loops: CDR1 SNHLY, CDR2 FYNNEI. J gave up 6 bases and V 5 bases, and 4 bases lay outside the gene matches. CDR3 in amino acids: CASSLGGREQYF. The CDR3 coding sequence is TGTGCCAGCAGTCTGGGAGGGCGCGAGCAGTACTTC.

On this clone itself: Other DNA sequences in this sample translate to the same CDR3. The chain employs TRBV2 and TRBJ1-1; maybe TRBD1 (5 bases). This CDR3 has 13 amino acids. CDR1 is SNHLY, CDR2 FYNNEI, per germline. Deletions cut 5 bases from V and 1 base from J, with 8 bases between. The CDR3 DNA follows: TGTGCCAGCAGTCCGACAGCGAACACTGAAGCTTTCTTT. This encodes CASSPTANTEAFF.

The rearrangement uses TRBV27 and TRBJ2-3; 14 nucleotides align to TRBD2. V gave up 6 bases and J gave up 3 bases; unmatched junction bases: 2. CDR3 length: 15 amino acids. Germline V gene sequence: CDR1 MNHEY, CDR2 SMNVEV (reference sequence). CDR3 sequence (DNA): TGTGCCAGCAGCCGGACTAGCGGGAGGACAGATACGCAGTATTTT. This encodes CASSRTSGRTDTQYF.

V gene TRBV7-7 combines with J gene TRBJ1-5; D not resolved. The germline V gene encodes CDR1 SSHAT and CDR2 FNYEAQ (reference sequence). The CDR3 length is 13 residues. V was cut by 5 bases and J by 3 bases, with 8 bases left in between. The CDR3 DNA sequence: TGTGCCAGCAGCCCCGCGGTCAATCAGCCCCAGCATTTT. Translating gives CASSPAVNQPQHF.

The genes are TRBV5-1 and TRBJ2-3, with a possible D match to TRBD1 (6 bases). The V gene lost 4 bases and the J gene lost 2 bases, with 14 bases spanning the gap. This CDR3 has 15 amino acids. The germline V gene encodes CDR1 SGHRS and CDR2 YFSETQ. The CDR3 nucleotides are TGCGCCAGCAGCCTAACAGGGAGCAACACAGATACGCAGTATTTT. It is translated as CASSLTGSNTDTQYF.

The chain combines TRBV4-3 with TRBJ2-7; 8 positions match TRBD2. CDR1 is LGHNA, CDR2 YSLEER, per germline. J gave up 3 bases and V 0 bases, and 13 bases lay outside the gene matches. The CDR3 totals 18 residues. The CDR3: CASSQDSMPAGVNYEQYF. As DNA, the CDR3 is TGCGCCAGCAGCCAAGACTCAATGCCAGCGGGAGTGAACTACGAGCAGTACTTC.

J is TRBJ2-3 and V is TRBV4-1, with a weak D call TRBD1 (6 bases). Trimming took off 2 bases at V and 0 bases at J, with 12 bases between the two ends. The length of the CDR3 is 16 residues. The germline gives CDR1 MGHRA, CDR2 YSYEKL. The CDR3 DNA follows: TGCGCCAGCAGCCAATACAGGGCAGGAAGCACAGATACGCAGTATTTT. It encodes CASSQYRAGSTDTQYF.

Notes on this clone: Other DNA sequences from this sample encode an identical CDR3 as well. The rearrangement links TRBV5-1 to TRBJ2-5; D is possibly TRBD1 (6 bases). Germline V gene lookup returns CDR1 SGHRS and CDR2 YFSETQ. V lost 4 bases, J lost 2 bases, and 9 bases lay in between. The CDR3 consists of 13 residues. The DNA for the CDR3 is TGCGCCAGCAGCCCCGGACAGCAAGAGACCCAGTACTTC. Translation gives CASSPGQQETQYF.

The J gene is TRBJ2-3, the V gene TRBV9; either TRBD1 or TRBD2 may fit D (6 bases each). CDR1 is SGDLS and CDR2 is YYNGEE in the germline V gene. V was pared by 4 bases and J by 4 bases, with 19 bases between. The CDR3 is made up of 16 amino acids. The CDR3 region is CASSSRGEGGPDTQYF. The CDR3 DNA reads TGTGCCAGCAGCTCGAGGGGCGAGGGGGGTCCAGATACGCAGTATTTT.

The chain carries TRBV6-1 and TRBJ1-5; D remains ambiguous. V was cut by 2 bases and J by 5 bases, with 16 bases left in between. In germline, CDR1 is MNHNS, CDR2 SASEGT. The CDR3 contains 16 residues. The CDR3 loop reads CASSELGMRVDQPQHF. The CDR3 nucleotides are TGTGCCAGCAGTGAATTGGGGATGAGGGTCGATCAGCCCCAGCATTTT.

J is TRBJ2-1 and V is TRBV5-1; TRBD2 aligns across 7 bases. The germline CDR1 and CDR2 sequences are SGHRS and YFSETQ. J lost 9 bases, V lost 0 bases, and 12 bases had no gene match. The CDR3 is 16 amino acids. CDR3 DNA sequence: TGCGCCAGCAGCTTGGTCGCGGGAGACCGGAGGGGTGAGCAGTTCTTC. Translating it yields CASSLVAGDRRGEQFF. The full variable domain, completed using reference TRBV5-1 and TRBJ2-1, is KAGVTQTPRYLIKTRGQQVTLSCSPISGHRSVSWYQQTPGQGLQFLFEYFSETQRNKGNFPGRFSGRQFSNSRSEMNVSTLELGDSALYLCASSLVAGDRRGEQFFGPGTRLTVL.

This chain joins TRBV27 and TRBJ2-5; the D gene is possibly TRBD2 (5 bases). CDR1 and CDR2 from the germline V gene are MNHEY and SMNVEV (reference sequence). The CDR3 is 16 amino acids. V was clipped by 6 bases and J by 1 base, with 18 bases between them. The CDR3 is CASSPNWGAGQETQYF. The CDR3 DNA follows: TGTGCCAGCAGCCCTAATTGGGGAGCCGGCCAAGAGACCCAGTACTTC.

The V gene is TRBV25-1, the J gene TRBJ2-1; D perhaps matches TRBD2 (6 bases). The CDR3 runs 15 residues. Germline-derived CDR1 and CDR2 are MGHDK and SYGVNS. The V and J ends lost 2 bases and 8 bases respectively, with 16 bases between them. Written as DNA, the CDR3 is TGTGCCAGCAGTGAACGGAACTCGGGAGCGGATGAGCAGTTCTTC. Residues: CASSERNSGADEQFF.

The chain has TRBV30 and TRBJ2-3; D is possibly TRBD2 (5 bases). The length of the CDR3 is 13 residues. Per the germline V gene, CDR1 is GTSNPN and CDR2 is SVGIG (reference sequence). V gave up 2 bases and J gave up 2 bases, with 8 bases separating them. In DNA, the CDR3 is TGTGCCTGGAGTTGGGAGCACACAGATACGCAGTATTTT. Its protein product is CAWSWEHTDTQYF.

V gene TRBV5-1 combines with J gene TRBJ2-1; 9 bases line up with TRBD2. The CDR3 covers 16 residues. Germline CDR1 and CDR2: SGHRS and YFSETQ. J lost 2 bases, V lost 0 bases, and 3 bases had no gene match. CDR3 DNA: TGCGCCAGCAGCTTGGGACTAGCGGCCGCCTACAATGAGCAGTTCTTC. Protein: CASSLGLAAAYNEQFF.

The J gene is TRBJ1-2, the V gene TRBV16, with TRBD1 as a possible D gene (6 bases). The germline V gene has CDR1 KGHSY and CDR2 FQNENV. V lost 2 bases to trimming and J lost 5 bases, with 15 bases between them. The CDR3 loop spans 15 amino acids. CDR3 DNA: TGTGCCAGCAGCCAAATAACAGGGACTTCGTATGGCTACACCTTC. Translation: CASSQITGTSYGYTF.

V and J are TRBV6-1 and TRBJ2-7; D possibly matches TRBD1 or TRBD2 (5 bases each). The CDR3 contains 14 residues. CDR1 and CDR2 (germline): MNHNS, SASEGT. The germline V and J ends were trimmed by 9 bases and 2 bases, with 17 bases remaining between them. The DNA for the CDR3 is TGTGCCAGTACGGTACCGGGACGGACCTACGAGCAGTACTTC. Protein product: CASTVPGRTYEQYF.

This rearrangement joins TRBV5-6 to TRBJ1-2; TRBD1 matches 7 bases. With V trimmed by 4 bases and J by 5 bases, 8 bases remained unmatched. The CDR3 is made up of 14 amino acids. CDR1 and CDR2 (germline): SGHDT, YYEEEE. CDR3 amino acids: CASSQGVGEYGYTF. DNA of the CDR3: TGTGCCAGCAGCCAGGGGGTGGGAGAATATGGCTACACCTTC. The complete variable domain, with remaining parts taken from reference TRBV5-6 and TRBJ1-2, reads DAGVTQSPTHLIKTRGQQVTLRCSPKSGHDTVSWYQQALGQGPQFIFQYYEEEERQRGNFPDRFSGHQFPNYSSELNVNALLLGDSALYLCASSQGVGEYGYTFGSGTRLTVV.

The chain has TRBV4-1 and TRBJ2-3, with TRBD2 identical over 7 bases. Trimming cost V 0 bases and J 5 bases; bases outside gene matches: 8. Germline CDR1 reads MGHRA; CDR2 reads YSYEKL. The CDR3 is 16 residues long. The CDR3 coding sequence is TGCGCCAGCAGCCAAGATGGGAGGGGCTACGGAGATACGCAGTATTTT. It specifies CASSQDGRGYGDTQYF.

This sequence joins TRBV2 and TRBJ2-7; a possible D gene is TRBD1 (6 bases). This CDR3 has 15 amino acids. Deletions cut 3 bases from V and 3 bases from J, with 15 bases between. Looked up from germline, CDR1 is SNHLY and CDR2 is FYNNEI. CDR3: CASSDLQGGIYEQYF. The CDR3 DNA is TGTGCCAGCAGTGACCTACAGGGTGGGATCTACGAGCAGTACTTC.

This clone occurred once. Germline and junction disagree at one end, which may indicate a read error. This CDR3 is also generated by other DNA sequences in the sample. The genes are TRBV28 and TRBJ1-2; a weak D match, TRBD1 (5 bases). Germline-derived CDR1 and CDR2 are MDHEN and SYDVKM. The CDR3 extends over 16 amino acids. In DNA, the CDR3 is TGTGCCAGCAGTTCTCATGGGGCCTGGAAGTGGCATGGCTATACCTTC. It translates to CASSSHGAWKWHGYTF.